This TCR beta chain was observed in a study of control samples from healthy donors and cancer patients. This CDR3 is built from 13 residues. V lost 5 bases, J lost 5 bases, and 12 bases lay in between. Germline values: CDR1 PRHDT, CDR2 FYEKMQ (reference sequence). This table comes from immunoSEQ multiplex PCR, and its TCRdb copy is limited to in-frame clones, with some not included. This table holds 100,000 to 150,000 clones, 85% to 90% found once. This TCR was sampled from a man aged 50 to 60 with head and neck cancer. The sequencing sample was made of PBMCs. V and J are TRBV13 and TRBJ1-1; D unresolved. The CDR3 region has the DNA TGTGCCAGCAGCCTTGGGCGGAGTACTGAAGCTTTCTTT. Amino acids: CASSLGRSTEAFF.